Sequencing of this T cell receptor (beta chain) was carried out in a study of cytomegalovirus exposure and HLA in healthy donors. Turning to the study itself: The 130 or so validation repertoires used the same platform as the roughly 720 first-cohort repertoires (as reported by a later analysis).

On this clone itself: Its antigen is unidentified.

The CDR3 is made up of 16 amino acids. Trimming at V came to 4 bases and at J to 6 bases, leaving 9 bases not matched to a gene. The germline CDR1 and CDR2 sequences are SGHRS and YFSETQ. Assay: immunoSEQ multiplex PCR; the TCRdb copy retains only in-frame clones and omits some. The profile shows about 64,000 clones, over 85% of them singletons. General observations from the study: Within the 120 or so validation repertoires, first-cohort TCR clusters tended to co-occur, according to a later analysis. In vitro experiments confirmed that three CMV-associated chains were specific for CMV antigens. Listed as cytomegalovirus-associated were 164 TCR beta chains.

The source of this sequence is a woman between 18 and 30 years old in good health and CMV-seropositive. The sequenced sample was PBMCs. The chain is built from TRBV5-1 and TRBJ2-3; 12 bases align to TRBD2. The CDR3 sequence is CASSTRLAGVSDTQYF. The CDR3, as DNA: TGCGCCAGCAGCACCAGACTAGCGGGAGTATCGGATACGCAGTATTTT.